This passage covers 13 T cell receptor beta chains from one sample sequenced in a study of response to subunit inactivated influenza vaccine. Via MiXCR, TCRdb re-called the RT-PCR reads, giving one row per CDR3 protein. This sample carries under 750,000 distinct CDR3 sequences, about 12% of them seen once, and the ten largest clones take roughly a tenth. The sample in question was PBMCs from blood, obtained on the day of vaccination. The receptor set was obtained from a man aged 50 or older who received an inactivated influenza vaccine.

The genes are TRBV28 and TRBJ2-7, with D uncertain. The V and J ends lost 3 bases and 3 bases respectively, with 12 bases between them. The CDR3 extends over 14 amino acids. CDR1 and CDR2 (germline): MDHEN, SYDVKM. The CDR3 reads CASSLTPEDYEQYF. The CDR3 region has the DNA TGTGCCAGCAGTTTGACACCCGAGGACTACGAGCAGTACTTC.

This clonotype was detected a few times. V is TRBV4-3 and J is TRBJ1-5; D call uncertain. CDR1 is LGHNA, CDR2 YSLEER, per germline. V was trimmed by 2 bases and J by 6 bases, leaving 8 bases between them. The CDR3 has 13 residues. The CDR3 sequence is CASSQTSGQPQHF. The CDR3 nucleotides read TGCGCCAGCAGCCAAACGTCTGGTCAGCCCCAGCATTTT.

The V call is TRBV18, the J call TRBJ2-5, with 8 positions matching TRBD1. The CDR3 is made up of 14 amino acids. After removal of 4 bases from V and 5 bases from J, the junction contained 6 bases not matched to a gene. Per the germline V gene, CDR1 is KGHSH and CDR2 is LQKENI. The CDR3 is CASSRGTGMETQYF. In DNA, the CDR3 is TGTGCCAGCTCACGAGGGACAGGAATGGAGACCCAGTACTTC.

This clonotype turned up a few times. V is TRBV2 and J is TRBJ1-4; D gene uncertain. The CDR3 totals 13 residues. Trimming pared 7 bases from V and 2 bases from J, leaving 8 bases between. Germline V gene data show CDR1 as SNHLY and CDR2 as FYNNEI. The CDR3 DNA follows: TGTGCCAGCAAGAGGCAGACTAATGAAAAACTGTTTTTT. It yields the protein CASKRQTNEKLFF.

This clonotype was seen repeatedly, ten times or more. The chain is built from TRBV4-3 and TRBJ2-1, with 10 bases matching TRBD2. CDR1 and CDR2 from the germline V gene are LGHNA and YSLEER. The CDR3 runs to 16 residues. J gave up 7 bases and V 0 bases, and 6 bases lay outside the gene matches. The CDR3 nucleotides read TGCGCCAGCAGCCAAGAGTTTAGCGGGAGGCCTAATGAGCAGTTCTTC. Amino acid sequence: CASSQEFSGRPNEQFF.

This clonotype was seen many times. This rearrangement joins TRBV7-7 to TRBJ2-1; 8 bases match TRBD2. The J segment lost 7 bases and the V segment lost 4 bases, leaving 12 bases of the junction unmatched. CDR1 and CDR2 (germline): SSHAT, FNYEAQ (reference sequence). This CDR3 has 16 amino acids. In nucleotides, the CDR3 is TGTGCCAGCAGCTCCAAACCCGGGACTAGTGGGAATGAGCAGTTCTTC. It codes for CASSSKPGTSGNEQFF.

This chain links TRBV5-1 with TRBJ2-7, with 11 bases identical to TRBD2. The CDR3 consists of 16 residues. V was clipped by 0 bases and J by 2 bases; unmatched bases: 4. Germline CDR1 reads SGHRS; CDR2 reads YFSETQ. DNA of the CDR3: TGCGCCAGCAGCTTGGCCGGGACTAGCGGAACCTACGAGCAGTACTTC. Its protein is CASSLAGTSGTYEQYF.

The genes are TRBV20-1 and TRBJ2-3; 15 bases map to TRBD2. This CDR3 has 14 residues. V dropped 4 bases and J dropped 8; count of bases not matched to a gene: 4. From germline, CDR1 is DFQATT and CDR2 SNEGSKA (reference sequence). In nucleotides, the CDR3 is TGCAGTGCTACGGGACTAGCGGGGGGTGGTACGCAGTATTTT. Translation: CSATGLAGGGTQYF.

This clonotype was recorded many times. The chain links TRBV7-9 to TRBJ2-5; D may be TRBD2 (5 bases). Germline V lookup: CDR1 SEHNR, CDR2 FQNEAQ (reference sequence). The V gene lost 8 bases and the J gene lost 7 bases, with 8 bases spanning the gap. The CDR3 covers 10 residues. The CDR3 sequence: CASPRGTQYF. The CDR3 region has the DNA TGTGCCAGCCCTCGGGGGACCCAGTACTTC.

This chain links TRBV20-1 with TRBJ2-1; 11 bases are a match to TRBD1. Germline V gene sequence: CDR1 DFQATT, CDR2 SNEGSKA (reference sequence). The ends lost 5 bases at V and 14 bases at J; junction bases unmatched: 20. The CDR3 runs 16 residues. The CDR3 sequence is CSAQGWTGGAAGAEFF. The CDR3 DNA follows: TGCAGTGCTCAGGGTTGGACAGGGGGCGCAGCGGGAGCCGAGTTCTTC.

This clonotype was detected a few times. This sequence joins TRBV7-3 and TRBJ2-2; 12 nucleotides line up with TRBD2. CDR3 length equals 16 residues. In germline, CDR1 is SGHTA, CDR2 FQGTGA. Trimming took 3 bases from V and 6 from J; bases not matched to a gene: 5. CDR3 protein: CASSLGLAGGPGELFF. CDR3 sequence (DNA): TGTGCCAGCAGCTTGGGGCTAGCGGGAGGGCCCGGGGAGCTGTTTTTT.

This clonotype has a count of ten or more. The chain is built from TRBV5-1 and TRBJ1-6; D remains ambiguous. This CDR3 has 15 residues. V lost 0 bases to trimming and J lost 0 bases, with 4 bases between them. Germline assignment: CDR1 SGHRS and CDR2 YFSETQ. CDR3 sequence reads: CASSLDSSYNSPLHF. For the CDR3, the DNA is TGCGCCAGCAGCTTGGACAGCTCCTATAATTCACCCCTCCACTTT.

This clonotype was recorded a few times. The genes are TRBV7-9 and TRBJ2-2; 8 bases are shared with TRBD1. The CDR3 runs 14 residues. The germline CDR1 and CDR2 sequences are SEHNR and FQNEAQ (reference sequence). Trimming took 6 bases from V and 3 from J; bases not matched to a gene: 3. In DNA form, the CDR3 reads TGTGCCAGCAGGCGACAGGGGTACACCGGGGAGCTGTTTTTT. It specifies CASRRQGYTGELFF.